This T cell receptor (beta chain) is drawn from a study of T cells in Graves' hyperthyroidism and ophthalmopathy. Points from the study as a whole: In blood, most of the thyroid clonotypes expanded above 0.001 were also present.

It was RNA transcripts that yielded the amplified TCR beta CDR3 regions. First-round RT-PCR with HTBI primers amplified the TCR CDR3 region. TCRdb re-called the multiplex PCR reads with MiXCR, one entry per CDR3 protein. Of hundreds of thousands of distinct CDR3 sequences listed, over 12% are singletons. This clonotype was counted ten times or more. Its matching antigen is unknown. Material: blood. The TCR comes from a man aged 18-30 years with Graves' ophthalmopathy.

This CDR3 reads CAWSHTGETQYF. The DNA of the CDR3 is TGTGCCTGGAGCCACACTGGAGAGACCCAGTACTTC. The chain links TRBV30 to TRBJ2-5, with D uncertain. Germline V lookup: CDR1 GTSNPN, CDR2 SVGIG (reference sequence). The CDR3 has 12 amino acids. Trimming removed 3 bases from V and 4 bases from J, with 9 bases in between.